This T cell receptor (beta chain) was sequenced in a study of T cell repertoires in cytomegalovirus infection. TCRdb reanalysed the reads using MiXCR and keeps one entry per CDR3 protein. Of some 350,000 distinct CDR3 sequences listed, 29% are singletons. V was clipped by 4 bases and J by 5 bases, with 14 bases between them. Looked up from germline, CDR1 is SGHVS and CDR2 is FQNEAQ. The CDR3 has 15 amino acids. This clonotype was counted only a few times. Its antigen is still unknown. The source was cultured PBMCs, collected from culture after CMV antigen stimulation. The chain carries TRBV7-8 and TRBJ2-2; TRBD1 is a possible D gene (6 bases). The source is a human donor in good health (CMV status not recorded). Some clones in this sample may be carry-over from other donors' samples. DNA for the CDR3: TGTGCCAGCAGCTCCAACAGGGTTTGGACCGGGGAGCTGTTTTTT. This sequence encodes CASSSNRVWTGELFF.